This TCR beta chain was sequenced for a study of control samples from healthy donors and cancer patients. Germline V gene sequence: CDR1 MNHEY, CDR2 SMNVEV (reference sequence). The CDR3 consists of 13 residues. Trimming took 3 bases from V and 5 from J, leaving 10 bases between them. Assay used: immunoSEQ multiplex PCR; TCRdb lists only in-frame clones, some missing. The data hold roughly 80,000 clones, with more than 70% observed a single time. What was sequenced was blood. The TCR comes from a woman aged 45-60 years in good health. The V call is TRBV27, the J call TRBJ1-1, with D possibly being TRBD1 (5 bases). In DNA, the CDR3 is TGTGCCAGCAGTTTCAGGGTCGGGACTGAAGCTTTCTTT. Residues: CASSFRVGTEAFF.